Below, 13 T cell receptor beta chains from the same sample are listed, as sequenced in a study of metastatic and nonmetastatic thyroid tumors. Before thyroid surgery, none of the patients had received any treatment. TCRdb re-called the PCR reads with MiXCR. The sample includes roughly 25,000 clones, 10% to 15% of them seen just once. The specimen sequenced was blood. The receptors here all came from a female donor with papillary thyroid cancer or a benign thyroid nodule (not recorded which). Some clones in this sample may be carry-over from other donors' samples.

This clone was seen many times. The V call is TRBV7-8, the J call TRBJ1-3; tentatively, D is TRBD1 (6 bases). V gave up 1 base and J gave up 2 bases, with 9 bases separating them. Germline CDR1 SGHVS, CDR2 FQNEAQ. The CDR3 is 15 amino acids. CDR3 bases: TGTGCCAGCAGCTTAGAGGGGGGGCCTGGAAACACCATATATTTT. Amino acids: CASSLEGGPGNTIYF.

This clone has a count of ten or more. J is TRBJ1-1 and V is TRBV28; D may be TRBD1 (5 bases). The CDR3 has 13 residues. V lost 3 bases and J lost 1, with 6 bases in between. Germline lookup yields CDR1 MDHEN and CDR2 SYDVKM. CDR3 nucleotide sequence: TGTGCCAGCAGTTTGGGACGGAACACTGAAGCTTTCTTT. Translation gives CASSLGRNTEAFF. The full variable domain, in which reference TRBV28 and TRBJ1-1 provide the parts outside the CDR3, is DVKVTQSSRYLVKRTGEKVFLECVQDMDHENMFWYRQDPGLGLRLIYFSYDVKMKEKGDIPEGYSVSREKKERFSLILESASTNQTSMYLCASSLGRNTEAFFGQGTRLTVV.

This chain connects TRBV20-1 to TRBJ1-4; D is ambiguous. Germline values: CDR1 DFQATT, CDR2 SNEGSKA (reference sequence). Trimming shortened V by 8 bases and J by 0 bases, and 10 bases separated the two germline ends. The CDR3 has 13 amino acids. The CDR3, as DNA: TGCAGTACCCCAGATGCAACTAATGAAAAACTGTTTTTT. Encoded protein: CSTPDATNEKLFF.

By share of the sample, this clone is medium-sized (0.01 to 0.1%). CDR3 loop: CASSSEGLPHEQYF. CDR3 bases: TGTGCCAGCTCAAGCGAGGGCCTTCCCCACGAGCAGTACTTC. This chain uses TRBV6-1 with TRBJ2-7; D might be TRBD2 (5 bases). The CDR3 loop spans 14 amino acids. Trimming took 8 bases from V and 5 from J, leaving 19 bases between them. Germline CDR1 and CDR2: MNHNS and SASEGT.

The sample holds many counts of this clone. CDR3 sequence reads: CASSLDLVRLAVYNEQFF. The DNA of the CDR3 is TGTGCCAGCAGCTTGGATCTGGTACGCCTAGCGGTTTACAATGAGCAGTTCTTC. The chain couples TRBV5-5 to TRBJ2-1; 7 bases fit TRBD2. There are 18 residues in the CDR3. Germline-derived CDR1 and CDR2 are SGHKS and YYEKEE (reference sequence). V lost 0 bases and J lost 4; bases outside the gene matches: 13.

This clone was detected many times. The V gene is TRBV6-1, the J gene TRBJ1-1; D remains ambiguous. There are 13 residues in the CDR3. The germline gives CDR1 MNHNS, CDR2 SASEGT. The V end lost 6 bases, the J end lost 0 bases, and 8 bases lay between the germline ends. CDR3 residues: CASRRNMNTEAFF. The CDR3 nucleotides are TGTGCCAGCAGAAGGAACATGAACACTGAAGCTTTCTTT.

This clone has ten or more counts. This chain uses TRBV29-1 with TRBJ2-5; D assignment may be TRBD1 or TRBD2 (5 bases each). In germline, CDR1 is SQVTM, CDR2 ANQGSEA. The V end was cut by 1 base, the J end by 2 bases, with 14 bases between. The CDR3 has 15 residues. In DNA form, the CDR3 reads TGCAGCGTTGAAGCTTGGGGGAGTGGGCAAGAGACCCAGTACTTC. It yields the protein CSVEAWGSGQETQYF.

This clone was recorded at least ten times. This chain's CDR3 is CASRILARNEQFF. Here the CDR3 DNA reads TGTGCCAGCCGGATACTAGCGCGCAATGAGCAGTTCTTC. J is TRBJ2-1 and V is TRBV5-6; 7 bases agree with TRBD2. After removal of 7 bases from V and 6 bases from J, the junction contained 7 bases not matched to a gene. The CDR3 covers 13 residues. Germline values: CDR1 SGHDT, CDR2 YYEEEE.

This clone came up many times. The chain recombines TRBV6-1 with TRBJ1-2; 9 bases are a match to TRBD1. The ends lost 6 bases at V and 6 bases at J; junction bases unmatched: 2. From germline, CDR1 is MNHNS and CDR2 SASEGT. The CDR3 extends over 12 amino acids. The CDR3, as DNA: TGTGCCAGCAGGGGACAGGGAGATGGCTACACCTTC. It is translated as CASRGQGDGYTF.

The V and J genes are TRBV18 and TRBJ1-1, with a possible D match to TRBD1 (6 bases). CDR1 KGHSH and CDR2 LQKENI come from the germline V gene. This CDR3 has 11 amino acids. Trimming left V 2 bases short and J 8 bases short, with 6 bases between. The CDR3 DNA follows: TGTGCCAGCTCACCAGGGGGCGAAGCTTTCTTT. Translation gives CASSPGGEAFF. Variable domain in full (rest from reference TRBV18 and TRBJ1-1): NAGVMQNPRHLVRRRGQEARLRCSPMKGHSHVYWYRQLPEEGLKFMVYLQKENIIDESGMPKERFSAEFPKEGPSILRIQQVVRGDSAAYFCASSPGGEAFFGQGTRLTVV.

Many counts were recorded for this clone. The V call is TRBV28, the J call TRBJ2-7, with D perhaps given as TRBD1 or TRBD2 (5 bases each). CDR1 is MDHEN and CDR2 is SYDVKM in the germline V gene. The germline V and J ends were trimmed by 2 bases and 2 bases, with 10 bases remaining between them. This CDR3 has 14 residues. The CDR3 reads CASSLQGEAYEQYF. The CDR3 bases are TGTGCCAGCAGTTTACAGGGAGAGGCCTACGAGCAGTACTTC.

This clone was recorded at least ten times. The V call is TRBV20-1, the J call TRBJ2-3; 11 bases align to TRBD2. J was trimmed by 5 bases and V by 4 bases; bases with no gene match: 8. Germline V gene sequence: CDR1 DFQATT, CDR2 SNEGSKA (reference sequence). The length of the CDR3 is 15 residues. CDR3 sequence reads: CSATGTSGGIDTQYF. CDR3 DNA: TGCAGTGCTACCGGGACTAGCGGAGGGATAGATACGCAGTATTTT.

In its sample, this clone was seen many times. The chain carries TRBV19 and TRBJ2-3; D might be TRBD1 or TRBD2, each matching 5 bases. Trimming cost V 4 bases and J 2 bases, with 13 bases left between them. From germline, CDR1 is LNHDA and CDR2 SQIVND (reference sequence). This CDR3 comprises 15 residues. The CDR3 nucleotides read TGTGCCAGTAGTACCGGGACGGGCCACACAGATACGCAGTATTTT. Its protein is CASSTGTGHTDTQYF. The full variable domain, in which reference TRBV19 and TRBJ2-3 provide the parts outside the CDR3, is DGGITQSPKYLFRKEGQNVTLSCEQNLNHDAMYWYRQDPGQGLRLIYYSQIVNDFQKGDIAEGYSVSREKKESFPLTVTSAQKNPTAFYLCASSTGTGHTDTQYFGPGTRLTVL.